This T cell receptor beta chain stems from a study of technical replicates of blood from a few donors. Per the germline V gene, CDR1 is KGHSH and CDR2 is LQKENI. V lost 0 bases, J lost 6 bases, and 6 bases stayed unmatched. This CDR3 spans 16 amino acids. Sequencing used immunoSEQ multiplex PCR; TCRdb keeps in-frame clones, though not all of them. The sample comprises approximately 79,000 clones, about 91% of which are singletons, and about 0.39% rests with the top ten. V is TRBV18 and J is TRBJ2-1; TRBD2 aligns across 9 bases. This TCR was sampled from a human donor in good health. Material: T cells isolated from PBMCs. The CDR3 region is CASSPPLAGGFNEQFF. CDR3 nucleotides: TGTGCCAGCTCACCACCTCTCGCGGGAGGGTTCAATGAGCAGTTCTTC.